The TCR beta chain under discussion was sequenced for a study of glioma-infiltrating T cells after dendritic cell vaccination. Sequencing was performed with immunoSEQ multiplex PCR; in TCRdb, only in-frame clones are kept and a portion is missing. The sample records around 100,000 clones, roughly 87% being singletons. Concerning this clone itself: The antigen remains unidentified.

The CDR3 is 14 residues long. CDR1 is SGHTA, CDR2 FQGNSA, per germline. Trimming cost V 3 bases and J 5 bases; bases outside gene matches: 7. General observations from the study: Patients with more pretreatment TILs had longer time to progression and survival.

Time point given: after dendritic cell vaccination, including at tumor progression/relapse. PBMC sampling occurred before vaccination, two weeks after the third dose, and at progression. Sequencing used blood, obtained after dendritic cell vaccination. This chain joins TRBV7-2 and TRBJ2-7; 7 bases are a match to TRBD2. This sequence was found in a human donor with glioblastoma. CDR3 amino acids: CASSLWGGVHEQYF. The CDR3 bases are TGTGCCAGCAGCTTGTGGGGGGGGGTCCACGAGCAGTACTTC.